A single sample gave rise to the 28 T cell receptor beta chains below, sequenced in a study of monozygotic twins with inflammatory bowel disease. TCRdb reworked the 5' RACE reads into one entry per CDR3 protein, no DNA. The table lists 200,000 to 250,000 distinct CDR3 sequences. Sequenced: blood. Receptors were obtained from a human donor with ulcerative colitis or Crohn's disease, or a healthy co-twin of an affected twin (not recorded which).

V gene TRBV20-1 combines with J gene TRBJ2-7. The CDR3 length is 16 residues. In germline, CDR1 is DFQATT, CDR2 SNEGSKA (reference sequence). CDR3 amino acids: CSARVPDHEAVYEQYF.

This chain uses TRBV12-3 or TRBV12-4 with TRBJ1-2; the D call of TRBD1 rests on TCRdb alone, since no DNA is present to check it. The CDR3 is made up of 15 amino acids. The CDR3 region is CASSIGTSTNYGYTF.

V gene TRBV6-1 combines with J gene TRBJ1-6; TCRdb's assignment of TRBD1 cannot be checked, as there is no DNA. CDR1 MNHNS and CDR2 SASEGT come from the germline V gene. The CDR3 spans 16 residues. The CDR3 spells CASRWTGEVISSPLHF.

This chain uses TRBV5-4 with TRBJ2-7; without DNA, the TCRdb call of TRBD2 cannot be checked. Germline CDR1 SGHNT, CDR2 YYREEE (reference sequence). The CDR3 is 14 residues long. This CDR3 reads CASSLAGPVHEQYF.

The V and J genes are TRBV7-2 and TRBJ2-7; TCRdb's D call of TRBD1 is untestable without DNA. In germline, CDR1 is SGHTA, CDR2 FQGNSA. The CDR3 covers 15 residues. The CDR3: CASSLMQGIRREQYF.

V gene TRBV9 combines with J gene TRBJ1-4; TCRdb designates TRBD1, a call that cannot be tested without DNA. CDR3 size: 14 residues. Germline-derived CDR1 and CDR2 are SGDLS and YYNGEE. The CDR3 spells CASSSGHSDEKLFF.

The V gene is TRBV5-1, the J gene TRBJ1-1; TCRdb reports TRBD1, a call that lacks DNA to check it against. This CDR3 is 16 amino acids long. CDR1 is SGHRS, CDR2 YFSETQ, per germline. The CDR3 is CASSRDTQGLGTEAFF.

The rearrangement joins TRBV20-1 to TRBJ1-5; there is no DNA to check the TCRdb D call of TRBD1. CDR3 length equals 16 residues. Germline CDR1 is DFQATT and CDR2 is SNEGSKA (reference sequence). CDR3 in amino acids: CSASQTDRKISDFQHF.

The V and J genes are TRBV7-2 and TRBJ2-1; TCRdb's D call of TRBD2 is untestable without DNA. The CDR3 length is 14 residues. Germline V gene data show CDR1 as SGHTA and CDR2 as FQGNSA. This chain's CDR3 is CASSSGLAGEEQFF. The whole variable domain, filled in from reference TRBV7-2 and TRBJ2-1, reads GAGVSQSPSNKVTEKGKDVELRCDPISGHTALYWYRQSLGQGLEFLIYFQGNSAPDKSGLPSDRFSAERTGGSVSTLTIQRTQQEDSAVYLCASSSGLAGEEQFFGPGTRLTVL.

The V call is TRBV7-2, the J call TRBJ2-3; TCRdb's D call of TRBD2 is untestable without DNA. The CDR3 is 14 residues long. Germline V gene lookup returns CDR1 SGHTA and CDR2 FQGNSA. CDR3 in amino acids: CASSSGLVADTQYF.

The chain has TRBV28 and TRBJ2-6; no DNA is available, so the TRBD1 call from TCRdb remains unchecked. The CDR3 is made up of 15 amino acids. Per the germline V gene, CDR1 is MDHEN and CDR2 is SYDVKM. CDR3 protein: CASSFGISGANVLTF.

The chain's CDR3 is CASSPMGQANTGELFF. The J gene is TRBJ2-2, the V gene TRBV7-9; TCRdb returns TRBD1, unconfirmable since there is no DNA. Germline CDR1 SEHNR, CDR2 FQNEAQ (reference sequence). This CDR3 contains 16 residues.

The rearrangement joins TRBV12-3 or TRBV12-4 to TRBJ2-1; TCRdb designates TRBD2, a call that cannot be tested without DNA. The CDR3 spans 14 residues. This chain's CDR3 is CASSSGVSYNEQFF.

The gene calls are TRBV5-4 and TRBJ1-5; the TRBD1 assignment by TCRdb is unverifiable without DNA. In germline, CDR1 is SGHNT, CDR2 YYREEE (reference sequence). This CDR3 is 21 amino acids long. CDR3 amino acids: CASSLAPGQGVKPYSNQPQHF.

The CDR3 reads CASEGGEGGYTF. The chain joins TRBV7-9 to TRBJ1-2. CDR3 size: 12 residues. Germline CDR1 reads SEHNR; CDR2 reads FQNEAQ (reference sequence). The whole variable domain, remainder taken from reference TRBV7-9 and TRBJ1-2, is DTGVSQNPRHKITKRGQNVTFRCDPISEHNRLYWYRQTLGQGPEFLTYFQNEAQLEKSRLLSDRFSAERPKGSFSTLEIQRTEQGDSAMYLCASEGGEGGYTFGSGTRLTVV.

The gene calls are TRBV20-1 and TRBJ1-4; TCRdb's D call of TRBD1 is untestable without DNA. The CDR3 has 15 amino acids. Germline values: CDR1 DFQATT, CDR2 SNEGSKA (reference sequence). The CDR3 loop reads CSATGSTLTNEKLFF.

J is TRBJ2-1 and V is TRBV6-5; TCRdb designates TRBD2, a call that cannot be tested without DNA. The CDR3 runs to 16 residues. Germline V lookup: CDR1 MNHEY, CDR2 SVGAGI. CDR3 amino acids: CASSWAVAGGYNEQFF.

The gene calls are TRBV11-2 and TRBJ2-1. The CDR3 extends over 16 amino acids. Germline loops: CDR1 SGHAT, CDR2 FQNNGV. CDR3 sequence: CASSLDGRGPYNEQFF.

The V call is TRBV15, the J call TRBJ2-2; TCRdb calls TRBD2, which cannot be checked without DNA. Germline V gene data show CDR1 as LNHNV and CDR2 as YYDKDF (reference sequence). The CDR3 spans 15 residues. The CDR3 sequence is CATAISGGSTGELFF.

The rearrangement links TRBV6-5 to TRBJ1-2; TCRdb's D call of TRBD1 is untestable without DNA. The germline V gene has CDR1 MNHEY and CDR2 SVGAGI. CDR3 length: 11 residues. The CDR3 is CASKEGGGYTF.

The rearrangement joins TRBV19 to TRBJ1-5. The CDR3 is 12 residues long. Germline V gene sequence: CDR1 LNHDA, CDR2 SQIVND (reference sequence). This CDR3 reads CATRRGERPQHF.

The chain joins TRBV30 to TRBJ2-1. The CDR3 length is 11 residues. From germline, CDR1 is GTSNPN and CDR2 SVGIG (reference sequence). This CDR3 is CAWIRVDEQFF.

The chain joins TRBV7-2 to TRBJ2-7; TCRdb selects TRBD1, and the lack of DNA leaves this call unchecked. The CDR3 has 13 residues. CDR1 SGHTA and CDR2 FQGNSA come from the germline V gene. The CDR3 spells CASRNAGDYEQYF.

This chain links TRBV12-3 or TRBV12-4 with TRBJ1-1. The CDR3 sequence is 12 residues long. The CDR3 loop is CASSVTRDEAFF.

This chain connects TRBV11-2 to TRBJ1-2; with no DNA, the TCRdb D assignment of TRBD1 cannot be verified. The CDR3 is 14 amino acids. Germline lookup yields CDR1 SGHAT and CDR2 FQNNGV. The CDR3: CASSLPGQGRGYTF.

The V and J genes are TRBV5-1 and TRBJ2-5; absent DNA, TCRdb's TRBD1 call cannot be checked. Per germline, CDR1 SGHRS and CDR2 YFSETQ. This CDR3 has 16 residues. CDR3 loop: CASSLLGGASQETQYF.

The chain carries TRBV11-1 and TRBJ2-5. CDR3 size: 14 residues. Germline lookup yields CDR1 SGHAT and CDR2 FQDESV (reference sequence). The CDR3 here is CASSSRQSSQTQYF.

The V and J genes are TRBV7-6 and TRBJ2-3; TCRdb returns TRBD2, unconfirmable since there is no DNA. The CDR3 loop spans 13 amino acids. Per the germline V gene, CDR1 is SGHVS and CDR2 is FNYEAQ. CDR3 region: CASSPREGATQYF.